Below are 6 T cell receptor beta chains sequenced from a single sample in a study of blood T cell repertoires in COVID-19. The table came from immunoSEQ multiplex PCR; TCRdb's copy has only in-frame clones and leaves some out. The table includes roughly 390,000 clones, about 85% detected once. The source material was peripheral blood. The receptors originated from a woman between 18 and 29 years old with acute or convalescent COVID-19.

The genes are TRBV2 and TRBJ2-7; D possibly corresponds to TRBD2 (5 bases). The CDR3 covers 15 residues. V dropped 1 base and J dropped 0 bases, with 10 bases sitting between them. Per germline, CDR1 SNHLY and CDR2 FYNNEI. For the CDR3, the DNA is TGTGCCAGCAGTGAAGGCGGTGGGAGCTCCTACGAGCAGTACTTC. It encodes CASSEGGGSSYEQYF.

This clone has only one observation. The junction differs from germline at one of its ends, possibly a read error. CDR3 region: CASSSGQRVGLGLDF. CDR3 in DNA: TGTGCCAGCAGCTCGGGACAGCGGGTGGGGCTTGGGTTGGACTTC. V usage is TRBV9 and J usage is TRBJ1-2; 7 positions match TRBD1. Germline V lookup: CDR1 SGDLS, CDR2 YYNGEE. CDR3 length: 15 amino acids. Based on the CDR3 plus reference TRBV9 and TRBJ1-2, the full variable domain is DSGVTQTPKHLITATGQRVTLRCSPRSGDLSVYWYQQSLDQGLQFLIQYYNGEERAKGNILERFSAQQFPDLHSELNLSSLELGDSALYFCASSSGQRVGLGLDFGSGTRLTVV.

Concerning this clone: Other nucleotide sequences from this sample produce the same CDR3. The gene calls are TRBV27 and TRBJ2-1, with 9 bases identical to TRBD2. Unmatched junction bases numbered 5, after V lost 5 bases and J lost 3 bases. The CDR3 has 15 amino acids. Germline loops: CDR1 MNHEY, CDR2 SMNVEV (reference sequence). This CDR3 reads CASSLSGSSYNEQFF. The CDR3 bases are TGTGCCAGCAGTCTTAGCGGGAGTAGCTACAATGAGCAGTTCTTC.

The rearrangement uses TRBV28 and TRBJ1-6; 9 positions agree with TRBD1. The V segment lost 7 bases and the J segment 9 bases; nucleotides outside the gene matches: 7. CDR1 is MDHEN and CDR2 is SYDVKM in the germline V gene. This CDR3 has 14 residues. The CDR3, as DNA: TGTGCCAGCACCTGGACAGGGGAGACTTCACCCCTCCACTTT. It yields the protein CASTWTGETSPLHF.

This chain links TRBV9 with TRBJ1-1, with 8 bases that match TRBD1. Germline V gene sequence: CDR1 SGDLS, CDR2 YYNGEE. Losses at the gene ends were 2 bases for V and 4 bases for J; bases not matched to a gene: 4. The CDR3 is 14 residues long. The CDR3 DNA reads TGTGCCAGCAGCGTGACAGGGGTGGGCACTGAAGCTTTCTTT. Protein: CASSVTGVGTEAFF.

V gene TRBV6-2 or TRBV6-3 combines with J gene TRBJ1-2; D gene unclear. Germline CDR1 and CDR2: MNHEY and SVGEGT. This CDR3 is 13 amino acids long. V was shortened by 2 bases and J by 2 bases, with 6 bases between the two germline ends. The CDR3 loop reads CASSYAGNYGYTF. The CDR3 DNA reads TGTGCCAGCAGTTACGCGGGGAACTATGGCTACACCTTC.